The 30 T cell receptor beta chains in this list originate from one sample, sequenced in a study of blood T cell repertoires in COVID-19. Here immunoSEQ multiplex PCR was the method, and the copy in TCRdb shows in-frame clones only, minus some. The sample lists 200,000 to 250,000 clones, around 84% seen once, with 18% in the top ten. Sequencing input: PBMCs or T cells enriched from blood (not recorded which). The receptors stem from a man aged 35-49 years who had recovered from COVID-19.

There are a few counts of this clone. The gene calls are TRBV2 and TRBJ1-2, with TRBD1 matching 11 bases. This CDR3 is 15 amino acids long. After removal of 6 bases from V and 4 bases from J, the junction contained 7 bases not matched to a gene. Germline loops: CDR1 SNHLY, CDR2 FYNNEI. The CDR3 protein is CASRADRGQSYGYTF. The CDR3 nucleotides read TGTGCCAGCAGGGCGGACAGGGGGCAAAGCTATGGCTACACCTTC.

This chain uses TRBV19 with TRBJ2-1; D is possibly TRBD2 (6 bases). The germline V gene encodes CDR1 LNHDA and CDR2 SQIVND (reference sequence). V dropped 8 bases and J dropped 8 bases, with 28 bases sitting between them. The CDR3 has 17 residues. The CDR3 sequence is CASRHGSWLRRGDEQFF. CDR3 in DNA: TGTGCCAGTCGTCACGGGAGCTGGTTACGAAGAGGTGATGAGCAGTTCTTC.

The chain links TRBV9 to TRBJ2-2; TRBD1 agrees at 10 bases. With V trimmed by 0 bases and J by 5 bases, 10 bases remained unmatched. Germline V lookup: CDR1 SGDLS, CDR2 YYNGEE. The CDR3 loop spans 18 amino acids. CDR3 region: CASSVDPSGQGGTGELFF. CDR3 DNA sequence: TGTGCCAGCAGCGTAGATCCCTCCGGACAGGGGGGAACCGGGGAGCTGTTTTTT. The entire variable domain, with the rest obtained from reference TRBV9 and TRBJ2-2, is as follows: DSGVTQTPKHLITATGQRVTLRCSPRSGDLSVYWYQQSLDQGLQFLIQYYNGEERAKGNILERFSAQQFPDLHSELNLSSLELGDSALYFCASSVDPSGQGGTGELFFGEGSRLTVL.

In DNA, the CDR3 is TGTGCCAGCAGTACACCCCTTCCAGGGGGCGAAAGGCATACGCAGTATTTT. As protein: CASSTPLPGGERHTQYF. V and J are TRBV5-4 and TRBJ2-3; 8 nucleotides line up with TRBD1. Germline lookup yields CDR1 SGHNT and CDR2 YYREEE (reference sequence). Unmatched junction bases numbered 18, after V lost 5 bases and J lost 7 bases. The CDR3 has 17 amino acids.

The rearrangement links TRBV5-1 to TRBJ2-1; 9 bases are shared with TRBD1. The length of the CDR3 is 14 residues. The J segment lost 7 bases and the V segment lost 7 bases, leaving 9 bases of the junction unmatched. Germline V gives CDR1 SGHRS, CDR2 YFSETQ. CDR3 residues: CASVRDRDFNEQFF. The CDR3 DNA follows: TGCGCCAGCGTCCGGGACAGGGACTTTAATGAGCAGTTCTTC.

V and J are TRBV19 and TRBJ1-5; TRBD1 agrees at 7 bases. V trimming: 5 bases; J trimming: 4 bases; junction bases outside the gene matches: 8. This CDR3 spans 15 amino acids. Germline CDR1 and CDR2: LNHDA and SQIVND (reference sequence). The CDR3: CASSAAGTVNQPQHF. The CDR3 DNA follows: TGTGCCAGTAGTGCGGCCGGGACAGTAAATCAGCCCCAGCATTTT.

The chain uses TRBV21-1 and TRBJ2-4; TRBD2 is the table's D call, not checked against the DNA. TRBV21-1 represents a pseudogene. This CDR3 is built from 21 residues. The CDR3 DNA is TGTGCCAGCAGCGCTCGATTACTAGCGGGAGTTGAGGGTCGCGGCAAAAACATTCAGTACTTC. This sequence encodes CASSARLLAGVEGRGKNIQYF.

The chain uses TRBV7-2 and TRBJ2-5; possibly TRBD2 for D (5 bases). The CDR3 loop spans 17 amino acids. V lost 5 bases and J 2 bases, leaving 21 bases between the germline ends. CDR1 is SGHTA, CDR2 FQGNSA, per germline. DNA of the CDR3: TGTGCCAGCAGCAAACGGCGGGCAAACACACGACAAGAGACCCAGTACTTC. This translates into CASSKRRANTRQETQYF.

The CDR3 nucleotides are TGTGCCATCAGTGATACTCGGAACACTGAAGCTTTCTTT. It is translated as CAISDTRNTEAFF. The V and J genes are TRBV10-3 and TRBJ1-1; D not certain. There are 13 residues in the CDR3. Deletions cut 3 bases from V and 1 base from J, with 6 bases between. In germline, CDR1 is ENHRY, CDR2 SYGVKD.

This sequence joins TRBV11-2 and TRBJ2-7, with 7 nucleotides matching TRBD2. CDR3 length: 15 residues. The J segment lost 3 bases and the V segment lost 2 bases, leaving 7 bases of the junction unmatched. Germline V gene lookup returns CDR1 SGHAT and CDR2 FQNNGV. CDR3 in amino acids: CASSLTGGWDYEQYF. The DNA for the CDR3 is TGTGCCAGCAGCTTAACGGGGGGTTGGGACTACGAGCAGTACTTC.

The chain employs TRBV7-2 and TRBJ2-7, with D possibly being TRBD2 (6 bases). Trimming stripped 2 bases from V and 6 bases from J, with 20 bases between. From germline, CDR1 is SGHTA and CDR2 FQGNSA. The CDR3 is made up of 16 amino acids. The CDR3 loop is CASSLSGRGTSPEQYF. The CDR3 bases are TGTGCCAGCAGCTTATCTGGTCGGGGGACTTCCCCCGAGCAGTACTTC.

This rearrangement joins TRBV18 to TRBJ2-7; 10 bases map to TRBD1. Germline lookup yields CDR1 KGHSH and CDR2 LQKENI. V trimming: 5 bases; J trimming: 4 bases; junction bases outside the gene matches: 5. This CDR3 is built from 14 residues. The CDR3 spells CASSSGGQGYEQYF. DNA for the CDR3: TGTGCCAGCTCATCAGGGGGACAGGGGTACGAGCAGTACTTC.

The genes are TRBV4-3 and TRBJ2-2, with a possible D match to TRBD1 (6 bases). Trimming left V 3 bases short and J 2 bases short, with 10 bases between. In germline, CDR1 is LGHNA, CDR2 YSLEER. There are 15 residues in the CDR3. The CDR3 bases are TGCGCCAGCAGCCAGAGGGACAAAAACACCGGGGAGCTGTTTTTT. Amino acids: CASSQRDKNTGELFF.

The gene calls are TRBV19 and TRBJ2-1, with D unclear. The CDR3 is 13 residues long. V was trimmed by 9 bases and J by 4 bases, leaving 13 bases between them. Germline V gene sequence: CDR1 LNHDA, CDR2 SQIVND (reference sequence). The CDR3 protein is CASKSTVYNEQFF. The CDR3 region has the DNA TGTGCCAGCAAATCTACAGTGTACAATGAGCAGTTCTTC.

The CDR3 protein is CASRVHEDTQYF. CDR3 DNA: TGTGCCAGCAGGGTCCATGAGGATACGCAGTATTTT. The rearrangement uses TRBV6-5 and TRBJ2-3; D uncertain. The CDR3 length is 12 residues. Germline CDR1 and CDR2: MNHEY and SVGAGI. The V and J ends lost 6 bases and 6 bases respectively, with 10 bases between them.

This chain connects TRBV5-1 to TRBJ1-1; 7 bases fit TRBD1. This CDR3 is built from 15 residues. Germline CDR1 reads SGHRS; CDR2 reads YFSETQ. The V segment lost 5 bases and the J segment 3 bases; nucleotides outside the gene matches: 10. The CDR3 spells CASSAGGAGYTEAFF. DNA of the CDR3: TGCGCCAGCAGTGCAGGGGGTGCGGGATACACTGAAGCTTTCTTT.

V and J are TRBV12-3 or TRBV12-4 and TRBJ1-2; TRBD1 might be the D (5 bases). Trimming took 6 bases from V and 2 from J, leaving 10 bases between them. There are 13 residues in the CDR3. In DNA form, the CDR3 reads TGTGCCAGCAGGGACGACAGAAACTATGGCTACACCTTC. This encodes CASRDDRNYGYTF.

The chain has TRBV11-3 and TRBJ2-3; D unclear. V lost 1 base to trimming and J lost 3 bases, with 11 bases between them. Germline V gene data show CDR1 as SGHNT and CDR2 as YENEEA. The CDR3 has 15 residues. CDR3 residues: CASSLGATPTDTQYF. CDR3 sequence (DNA): TGTGCCAGCAGCTTAGGTGCTACTCCGACAGATACGCAGTATTTT.

The rearrangement uses TRBV24-1 and TRBJ1-2; 8 nucleotides match TRBD1. V lost 2 bases to trimming and J lost 4 bases; unmatched junction nucleotides: 8. The CDR3 spans 16 residues. Per germline, CDR1 KGHDR and CDR2 SFDVKD. This CDR3 is CATSDSAGQGGYGYTF. For the CDR3, the DNA is TGTGCCACCAGTGATTCAGCAGGACAGGGTGGCTATGGCTACACCTTC.

The DNA for the CDR3 is TGTGCCAGTACCCTAGGTGGCGGGGTCGGCGAGCAGTACTTC. It yields the protein CASTLGGGVGEQYF. The V call is TRBV19, the J call TRBJ2-7, with D perhaps TRBD2 (6 bases). CDR1 LNHDA and CDR2 SQIVND come from the germline V gene (reference sequence). The CDR3 is 14 residues long. V lost 7 bases, J lost 6 bases, and 19 bases lay in between.

V and J are TRBV12-3 or TRBV12-4 and TRBJ2-5; 9 positions match TRBD1. Losses at the gene ends were 6 bases for V and 5 bases for J; bases not matched to a gene: 4. The CDR3 covers 13 residues. DNA of the CDR3: TGTGCCAGCAGAGGGACAGGGTGGGAGACCCAGTACTTC. It codes for CASRGTGWETQYF.

The chain carries TRBV19 and TRBJ2-2; D uncertain. Trimming took 3 bases from V and 1 from J, leaving 6 bases between them. CDR1 LNHDA and CDR2 SQIVND come from the germline V gene (reference sequence). The CDR3 sequence is 14 residues long. The CDR3 DNA reads as TGTGCCAGTAGTATCTCCCGGAACACCGGGGAGCTGTTTTTT. It specifies CASSISRNTGELFF.

V usage is TRBV9 and J usage is TRBJ1-4; TRBD1 is a possible D gene (6 bases). This CDR3 has 16 amino acids. V was shortened by 3 bases and J by 5 bases, with 17 bases between the two germline ends. Looked up from germline, CDR1 is SGDLS and CDR2 is YYNGEE. This CDR3 is CASSDPPGGLNEKLFF. The CDR3 nucleotides are TGTGCCAGCAGCGACCCTCCGGGGGGGCTAAATGAAAAACTGTTTTTT. The full variable domain, its missing parts supplied by reference TRBV9 and TRBJ1-4, is DSGVTQTPKHLITATGQRVTLRCSPRSGDLSVYWYQQSLDQGLQFLIQYYNGEERAKGNILERFSAQQFPDLHSELNLSSLELGDSALYFCASSDPPGGLNEKLFFGSGTQLSVL.

CDR3 sequence: CASSYSKGSGQPQHF. CDR3 DNA: TGTGCCAGCAGTTACTCGAAAGGGAGCGGCCAGCCCCAGCATTTT. The J gene is TRBJ1-5, the V gene TRBV6-5, with D hard to call. Germline lookup yields CDR1 MNHEY and CDR2 SVGAGI. Trimming took 0 bases from V and 7 from J, leaving 13 bases between them. The CDR3 extends over 15 amino acids.

The V call is TRBV28, the J call TRBJ1-2, with D unresolved. This CDR3 is built from 17 residues. V was pared by 0 bases and J by 0 bases, with 14 bases between. The germline CDR1 and CDR2 sequences are MDHEN and SYDVKM. The CDR3 loop is CASSLWAEESTNYGYTF. For the CDR3, the DNA is TGTGCCAGCAGTTTATGGGCGGAGGAGAGTACTAACTATGGCTACACCTTC.

The V and J genes are TRBV30 and TRBJ2-3; TRBD2 matches 7 bases. Germline-derived CDR1 and CDR2 are GTSNPN and SVGIG (reference sequence). Germline trimming cut 2 bases from V and 5 bases from J; bases unmatched to any gene: 1. The CDR3 has 12 residues. The CDR3 DNA follows: TGTGCCTGGAGTACTAGCGTAGATACGCAGTATTTT. Translating gives CAWSTSVDTQYF.

The gene calls are TRBV2 and TRBJ1-2; D gene unclear. The V end lost 4 bases, the J end lost 13 bases, and 16 bases lay between the germline ends. CDR3 size: 12 residues. The V gene's germline CDR1 is SNHLY and CDR2 FYNNEI. CDR3 DNA sequence: TGTGCCAGCAGTGGAGAGGGTTGGATGATCACCTTC. Encoded protein: CASSGEGWMITF.

The V and J genes are TRBV3-1 (or the pseudogene TRBV3-2) and TRBJ1-6; 8 nucleotides match TRBD1. The germline V gene has CDR1 LGHDT and CDR2 YNNKEL (reference sequence). The V and J ends lost 4 bases and 1 base, in that order; junction bases with no gene match: 3. This CDR3 spans 16 amino acids. Here the CDR3 reads CASSPGTGSYNSPLHF. The CDR3 nucleotides read TGTGCCAGCAGCCCCGGGACAGGATCCTATAATTCACCCCTCCACTTT.

The chain links TRBV19 to TRBJ2-3; TRBD2 agrees at 7 bases. Germline CDR1 and CDR2: LNHDA and SQIVND (reference sequence). V gave up 7 bases and J gave up 1 base; unmatched junction bases: 5. The CDR3 is 14 amino acids. The CDR3 DNA follows: TGTGCCAGTAAATCCAGCGGGGGCACAGATACGCAGTATTTT. Translating it yields CASKSSGGTDTQYF.

This clone showed up just a few times. V gene TRBV5-1 combines with J gene TRBJ2-7; TRBD2 might be the D (5 bases). Trimming pared 0 bases from V and 0 bases from J, leaving 13 bases between. In germline, CDR1 is SGHRS, CDR2 YFSETQ. The CDR3 consists of 16 residues. CDR3 DNA: TGCGCCAGCAGCTTGGTTAGCGACCCGAGCTCCTACGAGCAGTACTTC. Protein product: CASSLVSDPSSYEQYF.